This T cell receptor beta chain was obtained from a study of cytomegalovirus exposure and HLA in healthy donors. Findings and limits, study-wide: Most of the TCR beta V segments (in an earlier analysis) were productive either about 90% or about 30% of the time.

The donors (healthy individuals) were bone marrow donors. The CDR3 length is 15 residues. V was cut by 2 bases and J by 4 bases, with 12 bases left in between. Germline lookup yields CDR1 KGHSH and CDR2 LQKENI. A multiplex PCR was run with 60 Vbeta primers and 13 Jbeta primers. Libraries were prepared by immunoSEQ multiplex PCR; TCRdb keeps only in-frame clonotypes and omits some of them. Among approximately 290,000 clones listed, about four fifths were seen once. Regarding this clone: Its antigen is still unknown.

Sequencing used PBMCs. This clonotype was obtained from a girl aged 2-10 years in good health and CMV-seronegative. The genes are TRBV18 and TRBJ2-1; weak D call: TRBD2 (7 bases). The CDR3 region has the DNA TGTGCCAGCTCACCAGGCGGGGGCCCTTACAATGAGCAGTTCTTC. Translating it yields CASSPGGGPYNEQFF.